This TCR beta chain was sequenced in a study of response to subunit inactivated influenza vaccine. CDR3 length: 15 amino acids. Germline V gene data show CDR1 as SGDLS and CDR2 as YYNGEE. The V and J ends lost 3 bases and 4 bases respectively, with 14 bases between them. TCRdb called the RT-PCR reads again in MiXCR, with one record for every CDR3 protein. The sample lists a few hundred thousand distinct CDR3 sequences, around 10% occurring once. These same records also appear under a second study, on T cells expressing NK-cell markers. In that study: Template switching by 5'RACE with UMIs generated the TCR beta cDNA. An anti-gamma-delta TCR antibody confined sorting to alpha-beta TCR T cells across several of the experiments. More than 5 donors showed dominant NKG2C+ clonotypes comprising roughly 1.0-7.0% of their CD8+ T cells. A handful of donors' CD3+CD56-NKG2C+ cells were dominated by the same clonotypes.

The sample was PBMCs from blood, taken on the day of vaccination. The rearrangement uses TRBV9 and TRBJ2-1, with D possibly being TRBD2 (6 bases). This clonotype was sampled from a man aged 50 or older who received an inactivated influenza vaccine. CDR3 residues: CASSAQGGTYNEQFF. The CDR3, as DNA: TGTGCCAGCAGCGCTCAAGGAGGGACTTACAATGAGCAGTTCTTC.